This T cell receptor beta chain was obtained from a study of blood T cell repertoires in COVID-19. The wider study: Sources were T cells, B-cell-depleted T cells, or PBMCs; the material itself was cDNA or gDNA.

Authors' data handling: Amplification of reference gene primers provided the estimated nucleated cell counts. Assay: immunoSEQ multiplex PCR; the TCRdb copy retains only in-frame clones and omits some. Clonal size and the V and J genes are those of that table, whereas D and trimming came from the DNA. Altogether nearly 60,000 clones are present, 90% being singletons, with the ten largest covering roughly an eighth. The junction had 15 bases not matched to a gene; V was cut back by 3 bases and J by 7 bases. The CDR3 has 17 amino acids. The germline CDR1 and CDR2 sequences are SGHNT and YYREEE (reference sequence).

This TCR derives from a man aged 55-75 years with active COVID-19. The sequencing input was peripheral blood. The chain couples TRBV5-4 to TRBJ1-3; 8 nucleotides agree with TRBD1. Here the CDR3 DNA reads TGTGCCAGCAGCTCTATTGGACAGGGCCTCCCCGGCAACACCATATATTTT. As protein: CASSSIGQGLPGNTIYF.